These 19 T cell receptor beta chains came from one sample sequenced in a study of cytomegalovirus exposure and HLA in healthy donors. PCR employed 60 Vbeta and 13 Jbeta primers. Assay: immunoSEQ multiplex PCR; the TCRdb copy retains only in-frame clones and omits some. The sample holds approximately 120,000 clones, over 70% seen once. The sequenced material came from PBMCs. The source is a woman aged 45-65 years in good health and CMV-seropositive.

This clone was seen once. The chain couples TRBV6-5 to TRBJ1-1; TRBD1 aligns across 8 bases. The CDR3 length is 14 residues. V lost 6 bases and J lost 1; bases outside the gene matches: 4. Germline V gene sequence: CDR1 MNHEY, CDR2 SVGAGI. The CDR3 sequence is CASRSTGANTEAFF. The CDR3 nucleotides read TGTGCCAGCAGGTCGACAGGGGCGAACACTGAAGCTTTCTTT.

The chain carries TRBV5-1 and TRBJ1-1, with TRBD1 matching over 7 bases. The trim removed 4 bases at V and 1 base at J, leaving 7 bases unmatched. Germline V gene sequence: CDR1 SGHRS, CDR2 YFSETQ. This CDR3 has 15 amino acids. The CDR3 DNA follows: TGCGCCAGCAGCCCTACAGGGGACCCGAACACTGAAGCTTTCTTT. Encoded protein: CASSPTGDPNTEAFF.

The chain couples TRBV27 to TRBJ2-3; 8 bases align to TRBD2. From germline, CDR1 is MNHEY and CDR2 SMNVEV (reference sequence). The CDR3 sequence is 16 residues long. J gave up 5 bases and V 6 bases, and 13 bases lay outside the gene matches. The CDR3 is CASSPRRLASGDTQYF. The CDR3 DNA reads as TGTGCCAGCAGCCCCCGTCGACTAGCGTCTGGAGATACGCAGTATTTT.

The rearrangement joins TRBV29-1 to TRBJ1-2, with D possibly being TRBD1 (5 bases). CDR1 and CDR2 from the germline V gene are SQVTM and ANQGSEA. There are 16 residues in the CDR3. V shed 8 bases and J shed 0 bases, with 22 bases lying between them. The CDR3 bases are TGCAGCATTGTCGGGGGGACCGCTCCGACTAACTATGGCTACACCTTC. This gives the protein CSIVGGTAPTNYGYTF.

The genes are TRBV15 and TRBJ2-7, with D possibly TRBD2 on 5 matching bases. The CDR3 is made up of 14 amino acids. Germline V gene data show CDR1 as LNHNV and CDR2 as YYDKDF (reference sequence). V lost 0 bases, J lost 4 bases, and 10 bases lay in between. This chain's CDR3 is CATSREPAGYEQYF. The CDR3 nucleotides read TGTGCCACCAGCAGAGAGCCCGCGGGTTACGAGCAGTACTTC.

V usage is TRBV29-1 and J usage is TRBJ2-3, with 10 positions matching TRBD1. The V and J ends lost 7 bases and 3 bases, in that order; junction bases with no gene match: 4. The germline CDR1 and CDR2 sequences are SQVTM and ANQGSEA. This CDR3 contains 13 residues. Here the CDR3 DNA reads TGCAGCGCCAGACAGGGGGCTACAGATACGCAGTATTTT. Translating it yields CSARQGATDTQYF.

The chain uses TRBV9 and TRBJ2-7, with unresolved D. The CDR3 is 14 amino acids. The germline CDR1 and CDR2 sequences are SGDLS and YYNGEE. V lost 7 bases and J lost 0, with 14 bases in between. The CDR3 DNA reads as TGTGCCAGCTCCCTCGGCGGTAACTCCTACGAGCAGTACTTC. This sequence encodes CASSLGGNSYEQYF.

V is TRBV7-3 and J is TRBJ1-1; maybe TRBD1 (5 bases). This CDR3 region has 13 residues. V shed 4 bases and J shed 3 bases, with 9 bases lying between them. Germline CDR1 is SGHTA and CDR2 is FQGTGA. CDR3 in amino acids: CASSSQGDTEAFF. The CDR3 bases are TGTGCCAGCAGCTCGCAGGGTGACACTGAAGCTTTCTTT.

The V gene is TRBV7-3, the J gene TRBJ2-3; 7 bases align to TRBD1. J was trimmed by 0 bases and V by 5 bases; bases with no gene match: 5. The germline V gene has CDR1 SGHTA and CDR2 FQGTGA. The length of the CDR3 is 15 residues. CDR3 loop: CASSPRTGSTDTQYF. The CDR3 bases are TGTGCCAGCAGCCCCCGGACAGGTAGCACAGATACGCAGTATTTT.

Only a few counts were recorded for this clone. DNA of the CDR3: TGTGCCTGGGAGGGACTGAATGAGCAGTTCTTC. Translation: CAWEGLNEQFF. The chain is built from TRBV30 and TRBJ2-1; D possibly corresponds to TRBD2 (6 bases). The V gene's germline CDR1 is GTSNPN and CDR2 SVGIG (reference sequence). CDR3 length equals 11 residues. Trimming left V 5 bases short and J 7 bases short, with 9 bases between. Drawing the rest from reference TRBV30 and TRBJ2-1, the complete variable domain is SQTIHQWPATLVQPVGSPLSLECTVEGTSNPNLYWYRQAAGRGLQLLFYSVGIGQISSEVPQNLSASRPQDRQFILSSKKLLLSDSGFYLCAWEGLNEQFFGPGTRLTVL.

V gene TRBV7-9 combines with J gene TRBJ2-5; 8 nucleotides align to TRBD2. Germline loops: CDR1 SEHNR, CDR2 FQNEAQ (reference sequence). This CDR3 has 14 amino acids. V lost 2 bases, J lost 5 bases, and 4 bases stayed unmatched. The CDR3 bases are TGTGCCAGCAGCTTAATTTCGGGAGGGGAGACCCAGTACTTC. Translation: CASSLISGGETQYF.

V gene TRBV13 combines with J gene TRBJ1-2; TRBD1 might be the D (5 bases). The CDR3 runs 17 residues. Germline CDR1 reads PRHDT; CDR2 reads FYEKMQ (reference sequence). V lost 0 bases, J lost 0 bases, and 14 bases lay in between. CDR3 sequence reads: CASSLGTGGLTNYGYTF. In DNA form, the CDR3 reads TGTGCCAGCAGCTTAGGGACCGGGGGTCTGACTAACTATGGCTACACCTTC.

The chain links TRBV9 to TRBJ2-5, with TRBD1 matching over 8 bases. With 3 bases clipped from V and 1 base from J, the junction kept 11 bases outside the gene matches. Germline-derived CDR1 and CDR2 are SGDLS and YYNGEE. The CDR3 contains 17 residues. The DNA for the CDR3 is TGTGCCAGCAGCGCCCGGGACAGGCTATCTCTCCAAGAGACCCAGTACTTC. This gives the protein CASSARDRLSLQETQYF.

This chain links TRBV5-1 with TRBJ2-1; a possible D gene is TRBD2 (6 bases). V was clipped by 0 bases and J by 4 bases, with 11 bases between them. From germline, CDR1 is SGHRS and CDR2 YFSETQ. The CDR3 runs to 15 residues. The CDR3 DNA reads TGCGCCAGCAGCTTGGCCGGGGACTCATACAATGAGCAGTTCTTC. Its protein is CASSLAGDSYNEQFF.

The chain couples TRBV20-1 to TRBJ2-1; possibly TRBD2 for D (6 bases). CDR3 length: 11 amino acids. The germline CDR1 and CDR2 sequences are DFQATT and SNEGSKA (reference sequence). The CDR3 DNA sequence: TGCAGAGCTGGGGGGTGGAATGAGCAGTTCTTC. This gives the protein CRAGGWNEQFF.

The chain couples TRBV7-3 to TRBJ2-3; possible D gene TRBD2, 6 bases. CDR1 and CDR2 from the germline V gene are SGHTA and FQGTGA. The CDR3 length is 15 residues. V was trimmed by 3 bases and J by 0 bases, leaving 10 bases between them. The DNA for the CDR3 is TGTGCCAGCAGCTTGGAGGGGATGAGCACAGATACGCAGTATTTT. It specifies CASSLEGMSTDTQYF.

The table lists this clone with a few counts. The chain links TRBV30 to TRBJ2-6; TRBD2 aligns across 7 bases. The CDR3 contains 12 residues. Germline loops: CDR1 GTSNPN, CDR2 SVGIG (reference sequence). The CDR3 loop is CSAGAGANVLTF. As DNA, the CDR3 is TGTAGTGCGGGAGCCGGGGCCAACGTCCTGACTTTC. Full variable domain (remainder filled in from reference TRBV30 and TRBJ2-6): SQTIHQWPATLVQPVGSPLSLECTVEGTSNPNLYWYRQAAGRGLQLLFYSVGIGQISSEVPQNLSASRPQDRQFILSSKKLLLSDSGFYLCSAGAGANVLTFGAGSRLTVL.

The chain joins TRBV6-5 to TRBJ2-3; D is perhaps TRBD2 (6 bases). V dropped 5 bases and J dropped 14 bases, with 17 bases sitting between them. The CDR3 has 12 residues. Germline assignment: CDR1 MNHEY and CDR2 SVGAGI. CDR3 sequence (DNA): TGTGCCAGCAGTGACTGGAGGGGTGAATGGTATTTT. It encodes CASSDWRGEWYF.

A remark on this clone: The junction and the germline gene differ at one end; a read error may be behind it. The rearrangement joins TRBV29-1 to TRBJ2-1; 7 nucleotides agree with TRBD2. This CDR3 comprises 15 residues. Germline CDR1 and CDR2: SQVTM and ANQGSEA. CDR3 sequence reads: CSVEGGSLSHNEQFF. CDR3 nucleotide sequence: TGCAGCGTTGAAGGCGGGAGTCTCTCCCACAATGAGCAGTTCTTC.